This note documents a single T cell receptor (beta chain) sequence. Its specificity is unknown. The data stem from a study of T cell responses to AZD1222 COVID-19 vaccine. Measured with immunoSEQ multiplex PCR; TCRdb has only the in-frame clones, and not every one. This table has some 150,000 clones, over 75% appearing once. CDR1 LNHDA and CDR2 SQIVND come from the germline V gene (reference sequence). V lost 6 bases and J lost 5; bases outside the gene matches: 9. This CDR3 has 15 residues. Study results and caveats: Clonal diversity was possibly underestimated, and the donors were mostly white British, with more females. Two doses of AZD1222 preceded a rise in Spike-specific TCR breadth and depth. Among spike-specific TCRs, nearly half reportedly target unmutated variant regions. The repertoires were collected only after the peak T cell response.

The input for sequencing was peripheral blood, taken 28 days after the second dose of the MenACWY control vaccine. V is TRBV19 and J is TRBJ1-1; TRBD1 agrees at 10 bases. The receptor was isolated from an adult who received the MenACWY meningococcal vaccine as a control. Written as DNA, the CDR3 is TGTGCCAGTAGCCCCCCCCGACAGGGGGCAACTGAAGCTTTCTTT. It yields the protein CASSPPRQGATEAFF.